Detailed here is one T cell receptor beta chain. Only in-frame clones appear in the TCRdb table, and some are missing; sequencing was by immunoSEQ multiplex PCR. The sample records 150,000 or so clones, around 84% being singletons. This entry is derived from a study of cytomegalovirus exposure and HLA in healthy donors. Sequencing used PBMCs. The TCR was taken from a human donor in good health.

The CDR3 here is CASMRGTGTEAFF. DNA of the CDR3: TGTGCCAGCATGCGGGGGACGGGCACTGAAGCTTTCTTT. V and J are TRBV27 and TRBJ1-1; D may be TRBD1 (5 bases). This CDR3 contains 13 residues. The V and J ends lost 7 bases and 4 bases respectively, with 13 bases between them. Germline V gene sequence: CDR1 MNHEY, CDR2 SMNVEV (reference sequence).